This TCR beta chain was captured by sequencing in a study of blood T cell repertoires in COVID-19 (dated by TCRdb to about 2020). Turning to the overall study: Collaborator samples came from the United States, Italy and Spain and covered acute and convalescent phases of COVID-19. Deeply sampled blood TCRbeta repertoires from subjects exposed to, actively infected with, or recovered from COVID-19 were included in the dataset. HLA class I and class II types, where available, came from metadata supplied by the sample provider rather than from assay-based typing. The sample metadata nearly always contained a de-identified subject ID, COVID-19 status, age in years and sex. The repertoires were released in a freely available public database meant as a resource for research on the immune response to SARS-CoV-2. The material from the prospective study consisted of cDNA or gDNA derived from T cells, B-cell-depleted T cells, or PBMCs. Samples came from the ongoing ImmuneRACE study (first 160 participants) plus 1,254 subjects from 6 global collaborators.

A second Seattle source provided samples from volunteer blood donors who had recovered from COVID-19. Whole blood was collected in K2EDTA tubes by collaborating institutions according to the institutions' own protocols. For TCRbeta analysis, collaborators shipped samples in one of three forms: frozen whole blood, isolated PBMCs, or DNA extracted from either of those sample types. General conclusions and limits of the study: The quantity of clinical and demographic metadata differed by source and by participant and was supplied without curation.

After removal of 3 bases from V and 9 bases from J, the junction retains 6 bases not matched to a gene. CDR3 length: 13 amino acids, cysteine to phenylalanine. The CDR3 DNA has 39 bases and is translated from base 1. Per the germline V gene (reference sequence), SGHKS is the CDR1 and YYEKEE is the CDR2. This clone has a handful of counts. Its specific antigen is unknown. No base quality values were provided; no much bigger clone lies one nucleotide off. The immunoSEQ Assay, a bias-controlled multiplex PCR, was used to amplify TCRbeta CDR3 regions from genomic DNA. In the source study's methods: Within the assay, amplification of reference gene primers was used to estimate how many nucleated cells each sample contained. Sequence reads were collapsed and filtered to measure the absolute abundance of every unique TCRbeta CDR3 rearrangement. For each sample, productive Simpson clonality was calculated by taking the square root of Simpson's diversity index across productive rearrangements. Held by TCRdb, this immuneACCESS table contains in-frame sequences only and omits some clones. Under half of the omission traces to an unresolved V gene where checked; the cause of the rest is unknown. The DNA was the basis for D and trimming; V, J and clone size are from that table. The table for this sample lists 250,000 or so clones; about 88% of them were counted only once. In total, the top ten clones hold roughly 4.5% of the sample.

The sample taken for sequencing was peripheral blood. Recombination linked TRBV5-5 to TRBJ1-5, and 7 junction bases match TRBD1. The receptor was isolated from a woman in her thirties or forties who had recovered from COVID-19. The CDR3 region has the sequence CASSSTGLSPQHF. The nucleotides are TGTGCCAGCAGCTCGACAGGGTTATCGCCCCAGCATTTT.